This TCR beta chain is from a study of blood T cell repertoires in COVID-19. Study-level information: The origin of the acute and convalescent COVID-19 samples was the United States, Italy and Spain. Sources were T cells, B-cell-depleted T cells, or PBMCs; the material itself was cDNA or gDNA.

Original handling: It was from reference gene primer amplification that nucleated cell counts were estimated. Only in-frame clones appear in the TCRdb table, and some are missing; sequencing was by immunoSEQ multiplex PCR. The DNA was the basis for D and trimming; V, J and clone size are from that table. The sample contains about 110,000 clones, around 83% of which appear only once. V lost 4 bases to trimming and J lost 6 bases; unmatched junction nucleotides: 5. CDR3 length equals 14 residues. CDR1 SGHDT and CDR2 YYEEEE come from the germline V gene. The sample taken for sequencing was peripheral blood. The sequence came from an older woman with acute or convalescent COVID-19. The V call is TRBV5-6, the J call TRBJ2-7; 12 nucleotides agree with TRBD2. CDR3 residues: CASSLGGLAGEQYF. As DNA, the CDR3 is TGTGCCAGCAGCCTGGGGGGACTAGCGGGCGAGCAGTACTTC.